The source of this T cell receptor (beta chain) is a study of blood T cell repertoires in COVID-19. Looking at the study overall: The United States, Italy and Spain provided the acute and convalescent COVID-19 samples. In each case, the material was cDNA or gDNA derived from T cells, B-cell-depleted T cells, or PBMCs.

Per the study methods: By means of reference gene primer amplification, nucleated cell counts were estimated. Libraries were prepared by immunoSEQ multiplex PCR; TCRdb keeps only in-frame clonotypes and omits some of them. Clonal size and the V and J genes are those of that table, whereas D and trimming came from the DNA. The sample shows a few hundred thousand clones, about nine tenths of them seen only once. The V gene lost 0 bases and the J gene lost 5 bases, with 11 bases spanning the gap. The CDR3 runs to 15 residues. Germline assignment: CDR1 SGHNT and CDR2 YYREEE (reference sequence). The rearrangement uses TRBV5-4 and TRBJ1-4, with D maybe TRBD1 (5 bases). This TCR came from a man in his forties who had recovered from COVID-19. Sequences were obtained from peripheral blood. The CDR3 DNA reads as TGTGCCAGCAGCTTGGCCACGGGGGTCAATGAAAAACTGTTTTTT. This encodes CASSLATGVNEKLFF.